This T cell receptor beta chain was identified during a study of T cell changes during pregnancy in multiple sclerosis. Method: immunoSEQ multiplex PCR; TCRdb's copy keeps in-frame clones and lacks some. The sample contains approximately 15,000 clones, 84% of which appear only once. V gave up 6 bases and J gave up 0 bases; unmatched junction bases: 12. Germline loops: CDR1 SNHLY, CDR2 FYNNEI. The CDR3 consists of 18 residues. The J gene is TRBJ2-1, the V gene TRBV2; 9 positions agree with TRBD1. This TCR derives from a female donor in good health, enrolled as a control in a pregnancy study. Sequencing was performed on CD8+ T cells from peripheral blood mononuclear cells, taken in the third trimester of pregnancy. The CDR3 DNA reads TGTGCCAGCAGGCCCCACGACGGACAGGGGAGCTCCTACAATGAGCAGTTCTTC. This codes for CASRPHDGQGSSYNEQFF.